Reported below is one T cell receptor (beta chain). Its antigen is currently unknown. The data are from a study of shared clonotypes between healthy human individuals. Study-wide findings and caveats: Sequencing of the sorted subsets was shown by rarefaction to be incomplete despite large depth.

Method: immunoSEQ multiplex PCR; TCRdb's copy keeps in-frame clones and lacks some. The sample has about 2 million clones, approximately 95% seen once. CD45RO-negative cells were positively selected for CCR7, leaving out terminally differentiated effector memory CD45RA+ cells. Germline-derived CDR1 and CDR2 are SEHNR and FQNEAQ (reference sequence). J gave up 3 bases and V 5 bases, and 11 bases lay outside the gene matches. The CDR3 totals 17 residues. The rearrangement links TRBV7-9 to TRBJ1-1; 11 bases align to TRBD1. What was sequenced was naive CD8+ T cells sorted from blood. This clonotype originated in a man aged 18 to 30 in good health. The CDR3, as DNA: TGTGCCAGCAGCCCCCCCCTAGGACAGGGGGCTTACACTGAAGCTTTCTTT. This gives the protein CASSPPLGQGAYTEAFF.